These T cell receptor beta chains were read from a single sample in a study of blood T cell repertoires in COVID-19. Sequencing was performed with immunoSEQ multiplex PCR; in TCRdb, only in-frame clones are kept and a portion is missing. Of some 120,000 clones in the sample, roughly 80% were seen once. Sequencing used peripheral blood. The origin of the receptors is a young woman who had recovered from COVID-19. Each CDR3 is given with its conserved first and last residue. A D gene is named only where the DNA matches it firmly. Part of the rows lack a size; the others show once, few, many or a class for expanded clones.

D: TRBD2; J: TRBJ2-3; V: TRBV10-3; size: .; CDR3: CAISERASGKADTQYF
D: TRBD1; J: TRBJ1-4; V: TRBV18; size: .; CDR3: CASSDVTGMAEKLFF
D: TRBD1; J: TRBJ1-1; V: TRBV18; size: .; CDR3: CASSLGQGSGEAFF
D: TRBD2; J: TRBJ2-1; V: TRBV7-3; size: .; CDR3: CASSLTLGSGRNEQFF
D: .; J: TRBJ2-7; V: TRBV3-1/TRBV3-2; size: .; CDR3: CASSQDYGSPNEQYF
D: .; J: TRBJ1-2; V: TRBV5-1; size: .; CDR3: CASSHEELGSPRALYGYTF
D: TRBD2; J: TRBJ2-1; V: TRBV18; size: .; CDR3: CASSPLAVANEQFF
D: .; J: TRBJ1-1; V: TRBV5-1; size: few; CDR3: CASSPRGMNTEAFF
D: .; J: TRBJ1-2; V: TRBV3-1/TRBV3-2; size: .; CDR3: CASNPAGVNYGYTF
D: TRBD2; J: TRBJ2-1; V: TRBV2; size: .; CDR3: CASGRERGTYNEQFF
D: .; J: TRBJ1-4; V: TRBV19; size: .; CDR3: CASSDEFGGNEKLFF
D: .; J: TRBJ1-4; V: TRBV5-1; size: .; CDR3: CASSLRSNLATNEKLFF
D: .; J: TRBJ2-3; V: TRBV29-1; size: .; CDR3: CSVVGQSTDTQYF
D: TRBD1; J: TRBJ2-1; V: TRBV6-5; size: few; CDR3: CASRSTGGSYNEQFF
D: TRBD1; J: TRBJ2-3; V: TRBV5-1; size: .; CDR3: CASSLEGQGTDTQYF
D: .; J: TRBJ2-7; V: TRBV7-8; size: .; CDR3: CASSPRPLSSYEQYF
D: .; J: TRBJ1-1; V: TRBV4-1; size: .; CDR3: CASSQVQGSFPEAFF
D: TRBD1; J: TRBJ1-2; V: TRBV19; size: .; CDR3: CASSPGQGANYGYTF
D: TRBD1; J: TRBJ1-4; V: TRBV6-1; size: .; CDR3: CASSGNRGLPGGEKLFF
D: .; J: TRBJ2-3; V: TRBV11-1; size: .; CDR3: CASSLAGSTGLGYTQYF
D: TRBD1; J: TRBJ1-1; V: TRBV4-1; size: once; CDR3: CASSPSTGRETEAFF
D: .; J: TRBJ2-2; V: TRBV9; size: .; CDR3: CASSVAGGRTGELFF
D: TRBD1; J: TRBJ2-4; V: TRBV25-1; size: .; CDR3: CASSAPGGTNIQYF
D: TRBD2; J: TRBJ2-3; V: TRBV10-3; size: few; CDR3: CAISASLLAGKEYTQYF
D: .; J: TRBJ2-7; V: TRBV18; size: .; CDR3: CASSLRDPGRYEQYF
D: .; J: TRBJ1-1; V: TRBV5-6; size: .; CDR3: CASSLDPGEEAFF
D: TRBD2; J: TRBJ2-1; V: TRBV3-1/TRBV3-2; size: .; CDR3: CASSPTSGGAHEQFF
D: TRBD1; J: TRBJ1-2; V: TRBV19; size: .; CDR3: CASGQGGYGYTF
D: TRBD2; J: TRBJ2-5; V: TRBV6-4; size: .; CDR3: CASSLAGIAGLQETQYF
D: .; J: TRBJ2-7; V: TRBV3-1/TRBV3-2; size: .; CDR3: CASSPVGTPSYEQYF